This is a list of T cell receptor beta chains from one sample in a study of blood T cells in healthy people across ages. One entry per CDR3 protein, called by TCRdb with MiXCR from the 5' RACE reads. Of roughly 2 million distinct CDR3 sequences in the sample, 49% were seen once. Sequencing was carried out using blood. The receptors stem from a woman between 40 and 55 years old in good health. The CDR3 runs from the conserved cysteine through the conserved F or W. Fields, in order: CDR3 length, V gene, clone size, D gene, J gene, CDR3 DNA, CDR3 protein. A D gene is named only where the DNA matches it firmly. Clone size is not always given. Where it is, it says once, few, many or a class for expanded clones.

cdr3_length: 15; v_call: TRBV25-1; clone_size: once; d_call: .; j_call: TRBJ2-2; cdr3_nt: TGTGCCAGCAGTGAATATAGGCAGGGTGGCGGGGAGCTGTTTTTT; cdr3_aa: CASSEYRQGGGELFF
cdr3_length: 14; v_call: TRBV10-1; clone_size: few; d_call: .; j_call: TRBJ2-1; cdr3_nt: TGCGCCAGCAGTGAGACCTCGGGGTTAAATGAGCAGTTCTTC; cdr3_aa: CASSETSGLNEQFF
cdr3_length: 15; v_call: TRBV18; clone_size: .; d_call: .; j_call: TRBJ1-2; cdr3_nt: TGTGCCAGCTCACCAGGGACCCCCATCTTGGGCGGCTACACCTTC; cdr3_aa: CASSPGTPILGGYTF
cdr3_length: 15; v_call: TRBV6-1; clone_size: .; d_call: .; j_call: TRBJ2-7; cdr3_nt: TGTGCCACCAAGGCACCCGGCAGCGGTATCTACGAGCAGTACTTC; cdr3_aa: CATKAPGSGIYEQYF
cdr3_length: 15; v_call: TRBV12-3/TRBV12-4; clone_size: .; d_call: .; j_call: TRBJ1-6; cdr3_nt: TGTGCCAGCAGTTTGTTAGCGGGGAAGAATTCACCCCTCCACTTT; cdr3_aa: CASSLLAGKNSPLHF
cdr3_length: 13; v_call: TRBV10-3; clone_size: .; d_call: .; j_call: TRBJ2-7; cdr3_nt: TGTGCCTTTAGCGAGAGCTCCTACAATGAGCAGTACTTC; cdr3_aa: CAFSESSYNEQYF
cdr3_length: 14; v_call: TRBV9; clone_size: .; d_call: TRBD1; j_call: TRBJ2-7; cdr3_nt: TGTGCCAGCAGCGTAGCCCCAGGGGGCTACGAGCAGTACTTC; cdr3_aa: CASSVAPGGYEQYF
cdr3_length: 16; v_call: TRBV5-5; clone_size: few; d_call: TRBD1; j_call: TRBJ1-2; cdr3_nt: TGTGCCAGCAGCTTCGTACCAGCAGGGGGCCAGGATGGCTACACCTTC; cdr3_aa: CASSFVPAGGQDGYTF
cdr3_length: 16; v_call: TRBV5-1; clone_size: few; d_call: TRBD2; j_call: TRBJ2-7; cdr3_nt: TGCGCCAGCAGCTTGGTTCCCTTGCGGGGGTCTTACGAGCAGTACTTC; cdr3_aa: CASSLVPLRGSYEQYF
cdr3_length: 15; v_call: TRBV6-1; clone_size: .; d_call: .; j_call: TRBJ1-2; cdr3_nt: TGTGCCAGCAGTGGTTCCTTAGGACAGAACTATGGCTACACCTTC; cdr3_aa: CASSGSLGQNYGYTF
cdr3_length: 14; v_call: TRBV15; clone_size: few; d_call: TRBD2; j_call: TRBJ2-1; cdr3_nt: TGTGCCACCAGCCGTGCTCTGGGGGGGAATGAGCAGTTCTTC; cdr3_aa: CATSRALGGNEQFF
cdr3_length: 16; v_call: TRBV21-1; clone_size: once; d_call: .; j_call: TRBJ2-1; cdr3_nt: TGTGCCAGCAGCAAAGCGGGGGGAATAAGCCACAATGAGCAGTTCTTC; cdr3_aa: CASSKAGGISHNEQFF
cdr3_length: 15; v_call: TRBV7-2; clone_size: .; d_call: .; j_call: TRBJ2-4; cdr3_nt: TGTGCCAGCAGCTTAACCACAGGCGCCAAAAACATTCAGTACTTC; cdr3_aa: CASSLTTGAKNIQYF
cdr3_length: 10; v_call: TRBV20-1; clone_size: .; d_call: .; j_call: TRBJ1-2; cdr3_nt: TGCAGTGCTCCACCTCGCGGCTACACCTTC; cdr3_aa: CSAPPRGYTF